The entry below gives a single TCR beta chain sequence along with its context. This clonotype was seen at least ten times. Its cognate antigen has yet to be identified. Qualities for individual bases were not recorded, and no much larger clone is one base off. V is pared back by 1 base and J by 7 bases, with 11 bases lying between the germline termini. Via the germline V gene, CDR1 is LGHNA and CDR2 YNFKEQ. Inclusive of the bounding cysteine and phenylalanine, the CDR3 is 14 residues long. The CDR3 DNA has 42 bases and is translated from base 1. The TCR beta CDR3 regions were amplified from the RNA transcripts. For the first round of RT-PCR on the TCR CDR3, the HTBI primer set was used together with the Qiagen OneStep RT-PCR kit. A second multiplex PCR round built the libraries, followed by size selection and purification. Libraries were sequenced paired-end with 100 bp reads on an Illumina HiSeq2000. As for the authors' bioinformatics: SOAPnuke was used to process the raw data, removing reads that contained adapters or uncalled bases, had a mean Phred below 15, or lacked an exact match to the constant primer or identifier. High-quality paired reads were merged using COPE v1.2.5, and each unique nucleotide sequence was defined as a clonotype. MiTCR v1.1 was used to align the clonotypes against IMGT TRBV, TRBD and TRBJ reference segments. Analysis was restricted to V-J combinations with a frequency above 0.0001, which covered about 99% of repertoires. A TCS score was defined as the ratio between F50 (clonal expansion) and ExV (chaos), using BLOSUM62-based TCRdist between CDR3 peptides within each V-J. Welch's t-statistics and random forest reduced 500 to 550 V-J features to 10 to 15, which were used in a naive Bayes classifier (R e1071). The similarity between thyroid and blood repertoires was quantified using the Morisita-Horn index. The raw public reads went through TCRdb reprocessing: fastp at Q25, MiXCR clone calling, in-frame beta chains kept. Entries that share a CDR3 protein sequence are merged under the most common genes and DNA. The V and J calls here are based on TCRdb, not the publication. Across this sample there are 480,000 or so distinct CDR3 sequences, with over 35% seen only once. The top ten hold about 45% of the sample.

Exclusion was applied to patients with uncontrolled infections, other autoimmune diseases, pregnancy or lactation. Diagnoses were established on the basis of clinical symptoms, serum thyroxine and TRAb, thyroid ultrasound, and orbital computed tomography. Total RNA was extracted with Trizol reagent, and quality was checked on an Agilent 2100 Bioanalyzer. These data originate in a study of T cells in Graves' hyperthyroidism and ophthalmopathy (dated by TCRdb to the late 2010s). The study in broad terms: To identify distinguishing TCR V-J signatures, a discovery cohort of around 98 patients was used, comprising roughly 45 with Graves' ophthalmopathy and approximately 57 with stable Graves' hyperthyroidism. Prospective prediction of ophthalmopathy was tested in an independent validation cohort consisting of fewer than 20 hyperthyroidism patients and 15 to 17 patients who later progressed to ophthalmopathy. The 75 to 100 discovery patients were randomly divided into training and test sets at a 7:3 ratio. The study also compared thyroid tissue and blood T-cell repertoires from more than five Graves' hyperthyroidism patients. Once sampling was done, hyperthyroidism patients were given methimazole at a starting dose of 30 mg daily, whereas ophthalmopathy patients were given high-dose intravenous methylprednisolone. The paper describes TCR Vbeta CDR3 sequencing of fewer than 150 peripheral blood samples, made up of roughly 40 ophthalmopathy patients, 70 to 75 hyperthyroidism patients and about 17 progressor patients.

On the study overall, not on this receptor specifically: In validation, the model predicted progression to ophthalmopathy with over 60% sensitivity and less than 75% specificity, a median of about 6.7 months before onset. No statistical method was used to fix the sample size in advance, and group allocation was not hidden from the investigators. Most expanded thyroid clonotypes (frequency above 0.001) were also detected in blood, suggesting blood repertoires may reflect thyroid immune responses. A 13 V-J signature model separated ophthalmopathy from stable hyperthyroidism, with about 88% sensitivity and 81.08% specificity in cross-validation and 80%/75% in testing.

The origin of this receptor is an adult woman with Graves' disease, either hyperthyroidism or ophthalmopathy (not recorded which). The chain is encoded by TRBV4-2 joined to TRBJ1-5; TRBD1 is a weak D gene call, 5 bases matching. Sequencing was performed on peripheral blood or thyroid tissue (not recorded which). The DNA is TGTGCCAGCAGCCAAGTTCGCGGGGCGCAGCCCCAGCATTTT. Its protein product is CASSQVRGAQPQHF.